A single TCR beta chain is shown here with its context. This clone showed up just once. The antigen it recognizes is unknown. No qualities accompany the bases; no much larger clone lies one base away. This sample is part of a study of blood T cell repertoires in COVID-19 (dated by TCRdb to between 2020 and 2021). Background for the entire study: Samples from collaborators originated in the United States, Italy and Spain and spanned both the acute and convalescent phases of COVID-19. The material from the prospective study consisted of cDNA or gDNA derived from T cells, B-cell-depleted T cells, or PBMCs. Subjects who had been exposed to COVID-19, were actively infected with it, or had recovered from it provided the deeply sampled blood TCRbeta repertoires that made up the dataset. The repertoires were released in a freely available public database meant as a resource for research on the immune response to SARS-CoV-2. Samples were obtained from the ongoing ImmuneRACE study (first 160 participants) and from about 1,300 subjects provided by 6 global collaborators. The sample metadata nearly always contained a de-identified subject ID, COVID-19 status, age in years and sex. Where available, HLA class I and class II types were obtained from metadata supplied by the sample provider rather than from assay-based typing. The paper as a whole reports these results and caveats: The amount of clinical and demographic metadata varied by source and participant and was provided uncurated.

Here V drops 0 bases and J drops 5 bases, and the junction holds 10 bases not matched to any gene. CDR1 is given as KGHDR and CDR2 as SFDVKD, both from the germline V gene. The CDR3 measures 17 amino acids from cysteine to phenylalanine. The entry retains the CDR3 DNA only, 51 bases that are in frame from base 1. Samples from volunteer blood donors who had recovered from COVID-19 were contributed by a second Seattle source. Each collaborating institution followed its own protocols to collect whole blood in K2EDTA tubes. For TCRbeta analysis, collaborators shipped samples as frozen whole blood, isolated PBMCs, or DNA extracted from either of those sample types. The immunoSEQ Assay, a bias-controlled multiplex PCR, was used to amplify TCRbeta CDR3 regions from genomic DNA. As for the authors' bioinformatics: Within the assay, amplification of reference gene primers was used to estimate how many nucleated cells each sample contained. To quantify the absolute abundance of each unique TCRbeta CDR3 rearrangement, sequence reads were collapsed and filtered. For each sample, productive Simpson clonality was calculated as the square root of Simpson's diversity index across productive rearrangements. TCRdb took this table from immuneACCESS and kept in-frame rearrangements with V and J called. Such tables lack part of the clones; where checked against another copy, unresolved V genes explain under half of the gap, and the rest is unexplained. V, J and clone size are taken as reported in that table, and D and trimming were inferred from the DNA itself. This sample lists about 260,000 clones; around four fifths were detected once. Approximately 9% of the sample is held by the ten biggest clonotypes.

Recombination linked TRBV24-1 to TRBJ2-3, and 7 junctional nucleotides match TRBD2. The sequenced sample consisted of peripheral blood. This clonotype was sampled from a woman aged 45-65 years who had recovered from COVID-19. The CDR3 protein is CATSDLSSSGKRDTQYF. At the DNA level, the sequence is TGTGCCACCAGTGATTTGTCGTCCAGCGGGAAAAGAGATACGCAGTATTTT.